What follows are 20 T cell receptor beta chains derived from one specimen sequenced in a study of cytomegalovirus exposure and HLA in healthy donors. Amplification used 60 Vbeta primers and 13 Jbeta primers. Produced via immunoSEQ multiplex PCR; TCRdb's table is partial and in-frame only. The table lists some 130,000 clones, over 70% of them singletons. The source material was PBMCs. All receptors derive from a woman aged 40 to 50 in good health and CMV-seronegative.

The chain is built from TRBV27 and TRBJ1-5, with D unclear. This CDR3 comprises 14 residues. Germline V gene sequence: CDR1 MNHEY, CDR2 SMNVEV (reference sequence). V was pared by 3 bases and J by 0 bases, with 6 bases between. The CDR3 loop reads CASSFGSSNQPQHF. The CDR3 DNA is TGTGCCAGCAGTTTCGGGAGTAGCAATCAGCCCCAGCATTTT.

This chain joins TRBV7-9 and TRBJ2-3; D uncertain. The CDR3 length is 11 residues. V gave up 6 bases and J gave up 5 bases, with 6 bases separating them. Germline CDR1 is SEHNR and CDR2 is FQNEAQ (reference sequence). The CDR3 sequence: CASRRKDTQYF. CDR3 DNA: TGTGCCAGCAGGAGGAAAGATACGCAGTATTTT.

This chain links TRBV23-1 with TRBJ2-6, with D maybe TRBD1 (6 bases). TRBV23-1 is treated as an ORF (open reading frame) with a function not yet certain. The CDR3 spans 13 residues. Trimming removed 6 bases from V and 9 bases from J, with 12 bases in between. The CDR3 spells CASRRRDNNVLTF. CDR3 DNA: TGCGCCAGCAGACGACGGGACAACAACGTCCTGACTTTC.

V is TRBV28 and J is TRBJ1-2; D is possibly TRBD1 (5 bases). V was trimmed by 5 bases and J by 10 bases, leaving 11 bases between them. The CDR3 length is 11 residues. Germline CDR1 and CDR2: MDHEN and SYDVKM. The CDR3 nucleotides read TGTGCCAGCAGTAAGGGACTGCTCTACACCTTC. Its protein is CASSKGLLYTF.

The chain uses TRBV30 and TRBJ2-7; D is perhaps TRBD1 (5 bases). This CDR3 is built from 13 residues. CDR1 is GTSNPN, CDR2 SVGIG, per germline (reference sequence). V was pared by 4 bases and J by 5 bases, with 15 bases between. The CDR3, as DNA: TGTGCCTGGAATCAGGGCGTCGAGAACGAGCAGTACTTC. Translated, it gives CAWNQGVENEQYF.

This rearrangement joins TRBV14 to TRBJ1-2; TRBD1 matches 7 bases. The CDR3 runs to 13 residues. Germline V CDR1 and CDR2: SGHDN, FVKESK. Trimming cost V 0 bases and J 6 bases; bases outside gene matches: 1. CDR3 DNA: TGTGCCAGCAGCCAAGACAGGGGGAATGGCTACACCTTC. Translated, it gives CASSQDRGNGYTF.

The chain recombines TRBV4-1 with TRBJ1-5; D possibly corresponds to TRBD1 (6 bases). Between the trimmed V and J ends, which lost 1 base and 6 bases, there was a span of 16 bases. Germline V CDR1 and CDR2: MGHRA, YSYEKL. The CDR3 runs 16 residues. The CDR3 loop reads CASSQAQGQRGQPQHF. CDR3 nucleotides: TGCGCCAGCAGCCAAGCACAAGGACAGCGGGGTCAGCCCCAGCATTTT.

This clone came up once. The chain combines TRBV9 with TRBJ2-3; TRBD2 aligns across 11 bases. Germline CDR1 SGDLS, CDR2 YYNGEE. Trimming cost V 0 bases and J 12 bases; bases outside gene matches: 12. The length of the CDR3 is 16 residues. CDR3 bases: TGTGCCAGCAGCGTAGTTACTAGCGGGGGCCCCGGTTACCAGTATTTT. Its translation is CASSVVTSGGPGYQYF.

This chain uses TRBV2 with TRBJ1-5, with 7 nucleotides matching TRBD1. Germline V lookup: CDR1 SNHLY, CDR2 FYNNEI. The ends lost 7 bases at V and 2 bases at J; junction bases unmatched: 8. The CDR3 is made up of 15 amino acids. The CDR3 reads CASTPPGGGNQPQHF. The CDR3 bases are TGTGCCAGCACCCCTCCAGGGGGTGGCAATCAGCCCCAGCATTTT.

CDR3 region: CASSPTDFTEAFF. The CDR3 nucleotides read TGCGCCAGCAGCCCCACGGACTTTACTGAAGCTTTCTTT. The V call is TRBV4-1, the J call TRBJ1-1; D is undetermined. The germline CDR1 and CDR2 sequences are MGHRA and YSYEKL. Between the trimmed V and J ends, which lost 4 bases and 5 bases, there was a span of 11 bases. The CDR3 totals 13 residues.

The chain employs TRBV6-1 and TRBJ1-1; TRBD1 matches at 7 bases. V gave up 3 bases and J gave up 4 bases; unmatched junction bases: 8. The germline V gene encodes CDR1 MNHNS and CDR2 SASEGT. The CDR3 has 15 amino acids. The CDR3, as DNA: TGTGCCAGCAGTGACCGGGCCTCAGGGGGCACTGAAGCTTTCTTT. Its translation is CASSDRASGGTEAFF.

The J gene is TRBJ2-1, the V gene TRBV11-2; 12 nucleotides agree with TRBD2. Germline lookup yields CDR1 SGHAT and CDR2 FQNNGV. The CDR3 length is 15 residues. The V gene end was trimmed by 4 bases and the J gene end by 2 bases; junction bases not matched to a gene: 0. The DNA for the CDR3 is TGTGCCAGCAGCTCTAGCGGGGGGGCCTACAATGAGCAGTTCTTC. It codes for CASSSSGGAYNEQFF.

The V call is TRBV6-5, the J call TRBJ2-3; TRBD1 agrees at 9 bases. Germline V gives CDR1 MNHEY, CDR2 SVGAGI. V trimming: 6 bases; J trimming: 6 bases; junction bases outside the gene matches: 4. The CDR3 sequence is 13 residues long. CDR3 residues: CASRRDRVDTQYF. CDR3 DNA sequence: TGTGCCAGCAGGAGGGACAGGGTTGATACGCAGTATTTT.

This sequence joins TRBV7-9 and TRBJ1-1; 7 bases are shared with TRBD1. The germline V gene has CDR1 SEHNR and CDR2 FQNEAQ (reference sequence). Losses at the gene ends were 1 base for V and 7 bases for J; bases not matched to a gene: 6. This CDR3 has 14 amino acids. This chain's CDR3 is CASSLDWDSHEAFF. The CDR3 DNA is TGTGCCAGCAGCTTAGACTGGGACAGTCATGAAGCTTTCTTT.

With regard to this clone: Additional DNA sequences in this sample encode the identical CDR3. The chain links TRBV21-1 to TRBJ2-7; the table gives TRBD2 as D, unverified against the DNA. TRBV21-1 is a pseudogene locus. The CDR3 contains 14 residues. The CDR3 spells CASSKEEVSYEQYF. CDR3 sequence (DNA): TGTGCCAGCAGCAAGGAAGAGGTCTCCTACGAGCAGTACTTC.

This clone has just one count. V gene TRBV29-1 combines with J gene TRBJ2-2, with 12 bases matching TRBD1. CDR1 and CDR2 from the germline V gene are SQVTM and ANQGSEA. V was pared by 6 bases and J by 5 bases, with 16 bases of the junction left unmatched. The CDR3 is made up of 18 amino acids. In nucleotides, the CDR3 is TGCAGCGTCCGACCGGGACAGGGGGCGCTAATAAGGACCGGGGAGCTGTTTTTT. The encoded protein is CSVRPGQGALIRTGELFF.

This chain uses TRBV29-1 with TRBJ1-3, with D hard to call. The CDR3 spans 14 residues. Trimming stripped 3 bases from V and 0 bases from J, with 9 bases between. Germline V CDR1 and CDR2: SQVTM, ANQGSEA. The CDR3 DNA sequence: TGCAGCGTTGACACTCCGGGCTCTGGAAACACCATATATTTT. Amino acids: CSVDTPGSGNTIYF.

DNA of the CDR3: TGCAGCGTCCCGCCTCTAGCGGGGAAATGGGGTTCATTTGATGAGCAGTTCTTC. It specifies CSVPPLAGKWGSFDEQFF. The chain carries TRBV29-1 and TRBJ2-1; 9 bases match TRBD2. The V gene's germline CDR1 is SQVTM and CDR2 ANQGSEA. The CDR3 has 18 residues. After removal of 6 bases from V and 8 bases from J, the junction contained 23 bases not matched to a gene.

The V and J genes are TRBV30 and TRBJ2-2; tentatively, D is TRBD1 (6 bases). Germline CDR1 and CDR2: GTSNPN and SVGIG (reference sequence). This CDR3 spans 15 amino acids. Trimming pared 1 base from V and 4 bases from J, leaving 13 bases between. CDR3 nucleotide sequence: TGTGCCTGGAGTGATAGGGGGAGCGGCACCGGGGAGCTGTTTTTT. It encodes CAWSDRGSGTGELFF. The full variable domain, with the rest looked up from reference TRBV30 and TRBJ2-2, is SQTIHQWPATLVQPVGSPLSLECTVEGTSNPNLYWYRQAAGRGLQLLFYSVGIGQISSEVPQNLSASRPQDRQFILSSKKLLLSDSGFYLCAWSDRGSGTGELFFGEGSRLTVL.

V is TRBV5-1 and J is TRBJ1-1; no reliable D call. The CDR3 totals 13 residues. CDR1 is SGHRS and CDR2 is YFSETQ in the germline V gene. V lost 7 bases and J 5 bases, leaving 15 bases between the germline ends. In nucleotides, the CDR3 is TGCGCCAGCCGACGGGGTATAGGGACTGAAGCTTTCTTT. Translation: CASRRGIGTEAFF. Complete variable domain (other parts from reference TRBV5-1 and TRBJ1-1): KAGVTQTPRYLIKTRGQQVTLSCSPISGHRSVSWYQQTPGQGLQFLFEYFSETQRNKGNFPGRFSGRQFSNSRSEMNVSTLELGDSALYLCASRRGIGTEAFFGQGTRLTVV.